Below are 14 T cell receptor beta chains sequenced from a single sample in a study of control samples from healthy donors and cancer patients. Repertoires were generated with immunoSEQ multiplex PCR, while TCRdb's copy carries only in-frame clones and drops some. The table has about 89,000 clones, around nine tenths seen once. Sequencing was performed on blood. These receptors all come from a man aged 25 to 45 in good health.

The chain carries TRBV10-2 and TRBJ2-5, with 11 bases aligning to TRBD2. The J segment lost 5 bases and the V segment lost 3 bases, leaving 8 bases of the junction unmatched. The CDR3 has 16 amino acids. Germline-derived CDR1 and CDR2 are WSHSY and SAAADI. CDR3 sequence (DNA): TGCGCCAGCAGTGATGGGTTAGCGGGGGGGCAGGAGACCCAGTACTTC. It translates to CASSDGLAGGQETQYF.

The chain links TRBV12-2 to TRBJ2-5; the table's TRBD2 call for D was not verified on the DNA. TRBV12-2 is deemed a pseudogene. This CDR3 spans 14 amino acids. The CDR3 here is CASRVGTNQETQYF. Here the CDR3 DNA reads TGTGCAAGTCGCGTCGGGACTAACCAAGAGACCCAGTACTTC.

This chain joins TRBV7-2 and TRBJ1-2; TRBD1 is a possible D gene (6 bases). Germline-derived CDR1 and CDR2 are SGHTA and FQGNSA. The V end lost 1 base, the J end lost 7 bases, and 22 bases lay between the germline ends. The CDR3 sequence is 17 residues long. The CDR3 is CASSLGRDTRLTAGYTF. CDR3 coding DNA: TGTGCCAGCAGCTTAGGCCGGGACACGCGGTTGACGGCTGGCTACACCTTC.

The gene calls are TRBV5-4 and TRBJ2-7; D remains ambiguous. CDR3 length equals 11 residues. Germline lookup yields CDR1 SGHNT and CDR2 YYREEE (reference sequence). V lost 2 bases to trimming and J lost 7 bases, with 7 bases between them. CDR3 in DNA: TGTGCCAGCAGCTTCGTCGGGGAGCAGTACTTC. This gives the protein CASSFVGEQYF.

This chain connects TRBV19 to TRBJ2-6; the D call may be TRBD1 or TRBD2 (5 bases each). This CDR3 is 15 amino acids long. V gave up 7 bases and J gave up 0 bases, with 10 bases separating them. In germline, CDR1 is LNHDA, CDR2 SQIVND (reference sequence). The CDR3 DNA reads TGTGCCAGTAAGGGACGGAACTCTGGGGCCAACGTCCTGACTTTC. Amino acids: CASKGRNSGANVLTF. Combining the CDR3 with reference TRBV19 and TRBJ2-6 gives the whole variable domain DGGITQSPKYLFRKEGQNVTLSCEQNLNHDAMYWYRQDPGQGLRLIYYSQIVNDFQKGDIAEGYSVSREKKESFPLTVTSAQKNPTAFYLCASKGRNSGANVLTFGAGSRLTVL.

The gene calls are TRBV5-1 and TRBJ2-3; TRBD2 is a possible D gene (5 bases). V lost 1 base, J lost 4 bases, and 13 bases lay in between. This CDR3 contains 15 residues. Germline-derived CDR1 and CDR2 are SGHRS and YFSETQ. CDR3 sequence: CASSLLQLAPDTQYF. The DNA of the CDR3 is TGCGCCAGCAGCTTGCTCCAGCTAGCTCCAGATACGCAGTATTTT.

This clone occurred many times. The genes are TRBV12-3 or TRBV12-4 and TRBJ1-3; D gene unclear. The CDR3 is 11 amino acids. With 10 bases removed from V and 6 bases from J, the gap between germline ends came to 10 bases. CDR3 sequence (DNA): TGTGCCACAAGTTTTGAAAACACCATATATTTT. Translating it yields CATSFENTIYF.

V and J are TRBV19 and TRBJ2-5; 10 bases agree with TRBD1. Germline V lookup: CDR1 LNHDA, CDR2 SQIVND (reference sequence). Germline trimming cut 4 bases from V and 5 bases from J; bases unmatched to any gene: 4. The CDR3 has 14 amino acids. CDR3: CASSKTGGRETQYF. CDR3 nucleotides: TGTGCCAGTAGTAAGACAGGGGGCCGTGAGACCCAGTACTTC.

CDR3: CASRGGTSEVTQYF. CDR3 DNA sequence: TGTGCCAGCCGGGGGGGGACTAGCGAGGTTACGCAGTATTTT. The genes are TRBV2 and TRBJ2-3, with 10 bases that match TRBD2. V shed 8 bases and J 8 bases; nucleotides not matched to a gene: 10. This CDR3 has 14 residues. Germline V gene data show CDR1 as SNHLY and CDR2 as FYNNEI.

The chain recombines TRBV5-1 with TRBJ2-1, with D tentatively TRBD2 (5 bases). The CDR3 is made up of 12 amino acids. With 10 bases removed from V and 4 bases from J, the gap between germline ends came to 12 bases. Looked up from germline, CDR1 is SGHRS and CDR2 is YFSETQ. CDR3 coding DNA: TGCGCCTCTTCCGGGGTTTACAATGAGCAGTTCTTC. This sequence encodes CASSGVYNEQFF.

The chain recombines TRBV29-1 with TRBJ1-1; possible D gene TRBD1, 6 bases. There are 11 residues in the CDR3. V lost 7 bases to trimming and J lost 5 bases, with 11 bases between them. In germline, CDR1 is SQVTM, CDR2 ANQGSEA. The CDR3 DNA reads as TGCAGCGGCGCAGGGGAAACTGAAGCTTTCTTT. This codes for CSGAGETEAFF.

This chain uses TRBV2 with TRBJ2-5; 9 bases match TRBD2. Germline-derived CDR1 and CDR2 are SNHLY and FYNNEI. Losses at the gene ends were 8 bases for V and 4 bases for J; bases not matched to a gene: 5. The CDR3 has 13 amino acids. Here the CDR3 reads CASAGGAGETQYF. Written as DNA, the CDR3 is TGTGCCAGCGCGGGGGGGGCCGGAGAGACCCAGTACTTC.

The chain uses TRBV27 and TRBJ2-2, with 8 bases identical to TRBD2. This CDR3 has 15 amino acids. The V gene end was trimmed by 1 base and the J gene end by 4 bases; junction bases not matched to a gene: 2. Germline V gene data show CDR1 as MNHEY and CDR2 as SMNVEV (reference sequence). CDR3 protein: CASSLWAGGTGELFF. CDR3 nucleotide sequence: TGTGCCAGCAGTTTATGGGCGGGGGGCACCGGGGAGCTGTTTTTT.

The chain employs TRBV29-1 and TRBJ1-3; no reliable D call. Trimming removed 6 bases from V and 0 bases from J, with 3 bases in between. The germline CDR1 and CDR2 sequences are SQVTM and ANQGSEA. CDR3 size: 11 residues. The CDR3 loop reads CSVSSGNTIYF. The CDR3 region has the DNA TGCAGCGTGAGCTCTGGAAACACCATATATTTT.